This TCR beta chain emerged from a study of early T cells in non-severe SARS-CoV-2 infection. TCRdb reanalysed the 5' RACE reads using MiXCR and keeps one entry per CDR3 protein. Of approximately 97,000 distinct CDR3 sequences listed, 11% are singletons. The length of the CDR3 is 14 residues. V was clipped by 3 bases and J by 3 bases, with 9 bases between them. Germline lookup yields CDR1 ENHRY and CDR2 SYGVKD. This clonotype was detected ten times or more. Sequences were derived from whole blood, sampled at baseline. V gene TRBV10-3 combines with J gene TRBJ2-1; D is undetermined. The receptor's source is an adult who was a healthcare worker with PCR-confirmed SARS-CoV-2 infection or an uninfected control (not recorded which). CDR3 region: CAISDKSVYNEQFF. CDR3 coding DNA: TGTGCCATCAGTGATAAAAGTGTCTACAATGAGCAGTTCTTC.